The clone carrying this T cell receptor beta chain showed up many times. Its specificity is not known. This CDR3 has 13 amino acids. V lost 7 bases to trimming and J lost 7 bases; unmatched junction nucleotides: 6. Germline CDR1 and CDR2: DFQATT and SNEGSKA (reference sequence). This specimen belongs to a study of metastatic and nonmetastatic thyroid tumors. Study information: Repertoire comparison spanned blood and tumor or nodule tissue of malignant and benign thyroid patients. The study's findings and limits: Across blood and tumor, TCR beta diversity in malignant thyroid tumors was reportedly significantly higher than in benign nodules.

TCRdb recomputed clones from the PCR reads via MiXCR. The table shows more than 12,000 clones, with 15% to 20% occurring only once. All patients were treatment-naive before thyroid surgery. The receptor's source is a female donor with papillary thyroid cancer or a benign thyroid nodule (not recorded which). Some clones in this sample may be carry-over from other donors' samples. The sample comprised blood. This sequence joins TRBV20-1 and TRBJ1-5; 11 nucleotides agree with TRBD1. This CDR3 reads CSVGQGASQPQHF. Here the CDR3 DNA reads TGCAGTGTCGGACAGGGGGCGAGCCAGCCCCAGCATTTT.